This TCR beta chain appears in the sequencing data of a study of blood T cells in healthy people across ages (dated by TCRdb to about 2015). Study-wide context: In model experiments, roughly one uniquely barcoded TCR beta cDNA molecule per two T cells was captured by template switching. Using deep sequencing normalized with unique cDNA molecular identifiers, the study measured how TCR beta repertoire diversity changes with age. The donors were split into four age groups: young (average roughly 15 years), middle-aged (more than 35), aged (over 55) and long-lived (under 85). Donors of different ages were randomly distributed across sequencing lanes to avoid experimental bias. The study analyzed two additional independent replicas of 1 million unique cDNA reads from the same blood draw for two donors, one aged 18 to 30 and one aged 80 or older.

The donors were under 40 Caucasian individuals from Russia, aged 6 to 90 years, who were systemically healthy. Around 9.7 milliliters of peripheral blood were collected from each donor into EDTA-treated Vacutainer tubes. Ficoll-Paque density-gradient centrifugation was used to isolate PBMCs, with at least 7 million per sample. Trizol reagent was used to extract total RNA from PBMCs, with at least 5.5 micrograms per sample. For every donor, flow cytometry on a PBMC aliquot measured the percentage of naive CD45RAhigh/CD27high T cells. Library creation used 5' RACE. TCRdb names Illumina HiSeq 2500 as the instrument used. A second PCR of about 6 to 12 cycles was performed with a sample-barcoded 5' primer and a J-beta primer mix. A unique molecular identifier was introduced onto each TCR beta cDNA molecule by a template-switch 5' adaptor carrying 12 random nucleotides. Each sample yielded at least 2.5 million CDR3-containing paired-end reads. The Mint cDNA synthesis kit, primed by a TRBC-specific oligonucleotide, was used to synthesize first-strand cDNA from all RNA. All cDNA was treated with uracil-DNA glycosylase and then went through a first 18-cycle PCR with the universal primers M1SS and BC2_uni_R. The study's processing was this. For normalization, 1 million high-quality reads, each with a distinct molecular identifier, were randomly selected from each sample. Instead of being binned into consensus sequences, reads that shared molecular identifiers were thrown out. MiTCR, run with a Q25 quality threshold and the strictest error-elimination algorithm, handled CDR3 identification, clonotype clustering and error correction. A nonparametric unseen species model with Euler transformation was used to estimate a lower bound on total TCR beta diversity. Clones were called with MiXCR by TCRdb after fastp trimmed the public reads at Q25, and only in-frame beta chains were retained. Merged by CDR3 protein, the rows form single entries marked with the most common genes and DNA. TCRdb's processing, not the authors' own work, is the source of the V and J calls. Recorded for this sample are 1.5 million to 2 million distinct CDR3 sequences; about 35% of them occurred a single time. The ten largest make up approximately 10% of the sample.

Including cysteine and phenylalanine, the CDR3 has 15 amino acids. Only the CDR3 DNA is retained, 45 bases long and in frame from the first base. According to the germline V gene (reference sequence), CDR1 reads DFQATT and CDR2 reads SNEGSKA. Worth noting for this clonotype: Its cognate antigen has yet to be identified. A junction end diverges from the germline sequence, so it may reflect a read error.

General findings and caveats noted by the study authors: There was a strong correlation between observed TCR beta diversity and the percentage of naive T cells measured by flow cytometry. Conclusive comparison of naive and antigen-experienced compartments was prevented by the profiling of bulk unsorted PBMCs. Because the CMV infection status of the donors was unknown, age-related changes in expanded clonotypes may potentially have been confounded. Estimates of total diversity based on one million sequenced T cells were considered lower bounds and underestimates. The long-lived group showed more naive CD4+ T cells, fewer expanded clones and increased TCR diversity than the aged group, suggesting age selection. Observed TCR beta diversity per million T cells fell roughly linearly with age, and a significant reduction was already apparent by age roughly 40.

The sequence is built from TRBV20-1 and TRBJ2-1; the D segment could be TRBD1, given 6 matching bases. This sequence was found in a woman between 25 and 40 years old in good health. Sequences were obtained from blood. The CDR3 reads as follows: CSARDSQISYDEQFF. The nucleotide sequence reads TGCAGTGCTAGGGACAGCCAGATCTCCTACGATGAGCAGTTCTTC.